The 19 T cell receptor beta chains below were found in one sample sequenced in a study of T cell repertoires in cytomegalovirus infection. TCRdb analysed the reads with MiXCR anew, one entry per CDR3 protein. The sample holds around 450,000 distinct CDR3 sequences, roughly 30% seen once. The sample was PBMCs. The receptors originated from a human donor in good health (CMV status not recorded). Some clones in this sample may be carry-over from other donors' samples.

Ten or more counts support this clonotype. This chain joins TRBV28 and TRBJ1-5; 7 bases agree with TRBD1. Trimming at V came to 1 base and at J to 4 bases, leaving 1 base not matched to a gene. The CDR3 extends over 14 amino acids. The germline gives CDR1 MDHEN, CDR2 SYDVKM. CDR3 DNA: TGTGCCAGCAGTTTATCGGGACAGAATCAGCCCCAGCATTTT. This translates into CASSLSGQNQPQHF.

Of note for this clonotype: The junction departs from germline at one end; a sequencing error may be responsible. The V gene is TRBV15, the J gene TRBJ2-7; 11 bases fit TRBD1. Germline V lookup: CDR1 LNHNV, CDR2 YYDKDF (reference sequence). This CDR3 region has 16 residues. In DNA, the CDR3 is TGTTCCACCAGCAGAGCCCTGGACAGGGGGCGCGACGAGCCGTACTTC. The encoded protein is CSTSRALDRGRDEPYF.

The CDR3 loop is CASSYSFLGTQYF. The CDR3, as DNA: TGTGCCAGCAGTTACTCGTTCTTAGGGACCCAGTACTTC. The gene calls are TRBV6-5 and TRBJ2-5; D uncertain. CDR1 is MNHEY, CDR2 SVGAGI, per germline. The CDR3 loop spans 13 amino acids. V lost 0 bases and J lost 7, with 9 bases in between.

J is TRBJ2-5 and V is TRBV7-3, with 10 bases fitting TRBD1. The CDR3 has 17 residues. CDR1 is SGHTA and CDR2 is FQGTGA in the germline V gene. V shed 1 base and J 4 bases; nucleotides not matched to a gene: 9. CDR3 DNA sequence: TGTGCCAGCAGCTTAATAGGAGGAGGACAGGGGGGAGAGACCCAGTACTTC. Translation: CASSLIGGGQGGETQYF. Full variable domain (rest looked up from reference TRBV7-3 and TRBJ2-5): GAGVSQTPSNKVTEKGKYVELRCDPISGHTALYWYRQSLGQGPEFLIYFQGTGAADDSGLPNDRFFAVRPEGSVSTLKIQRTERGDSAVYLCASSLIGGGQGGETQYFGPGTRLLVL.

V and J are TRBV7-6 and TRBJ2-5; D possibly corresponds to TRBD1 (6 bases). CDR1 is SGHVS, CDR2 FNYEAQ, per germline. This CDR3 spans 15 amino acids. Trimming shortened V by 8 bases and J by 4 bases, and 20 bases separated the two germline ends. Here the CDR3 reads CASLEGGRVVETQYF. For the CDR3, the DNA is TGTGCCAGCCTGGAAGGGGGTAGAGTAGTAGAGACCCAGTACTTC.

Many counts were recorded for this clonotype. V usage is TRBV7-6 and J usage is TRBJ2-5, with D perhaps given as TRBD1 or TRBD2 (5 bases each). This CDR3 comprises 13 residues. Trimming removed 4 bases from V and 1 base from J, with 7 bases in between. The germline V gene encodes CDR1 SGHVS and CDR2 FNYEAQ. In DNA, the CDR3 is TGTGCCAGCAGCTATGGGGGCCAAGAGACCCAGTACTTC. Encoded protein: CASSYGGQETQYF.

The chain combines TRBV28 with TRBJ2-1; either TRBD1 or TRBD2 may fit D (5 bases each). Germline values: CDR1 MDHEN, CDR2 SYDVKM. Trimming left V 2 bases short and J 9 bases short, with 17 bases between. This CDR3 region has 15 residues. The CDR3 here is CASSLPRGILSEQFF. CDR3 sequence (DNA): TGTGCCAGCAGTTTACCCCGGGGCATACTATCTGAGCAGTTCTTC.

The chain is built from TRBV6-6 and TRBJ2-7, with D possibly matching TRBD1 (8 bases). The germline V and J ends were trimmed by 4 bases and 5 bases, with 12 bases remaining between them. This CDR3 spans 13 amino acids. CDR1 and CDR2 (germline): MNHNY, SVGAGI (reference sequence). CDR3 nucleotides: TGTGCCAGCAGTTTACAGGGGGGGGACGAGCAGTACTTC. Residues: CASSLQGGDEQYF.

The chain joins TRBV7-6 to TRBJ2-3; perhaps TRBD2 as D (5 bases). V lost 5 bases and J lost 6, with 18 bases in between. The CDR3 extends over 15 amino acids. Germline V gives CDR1 SGHVS, CDR2 FNYEAQ. CDR3 sequence (DNA): TGTGCCAGCAGCCTCCGGAGCCTTCCGGGGGATACGCAGTATTTT. Encoded protein: CASSLRSLPGDTQYF.

Comments on this clonotype: A much larger clone lies one base from this, so it may be a read error. This CDR3 fails to terminate in the conserved phenylalanine or tryptophan, so it likely reflects a read error. This chain connects TRBV7-2 to TRBJ2-1, with 8 bases matching TRBD2. V was pared by 7 bases and J by 11 bases, with 4 bases of the junction left unmatched. This CDR3 region has 11 residues. Germline V gene data show CDR1 as SGHTA and CDR2 as FQGNSA. CDR3 DNA: TGTGCCAGCAATGCGGGGGGCCAGCAGTTCTTA. Amino acid sequence: CASNAGGQQFL.

This clonotype has just a few counts. The J gene is TRBJ2-1, the V gene TRBV6-6; 14 bases match TRBD2. The junction had 17 bases not matched to a gene; V was cut back by 7 bases and J by 9 bases. CDR3 length: 18 amino acids. Germline CDR1 reads MNHNY; CDR2 reads SVGAGI (reference sequence). CDR3 sequence: CASNLRLAGGLSGSEQFF. CDR3 nucleotide sequence: TGTGCCAGCAACCTTCGACTAGCGGGGGGGCTGTCAGGTAGTGAGCAGTTCTTC.

The table lists this clonotype with a few counts. This rearrangement joins TRBV7-2 to TRBJ1-4, with D unresolved. V lost 5 bases and J 4 bases, leaving 8 bases between the germline ends. The CDR3 has 13 amino acids. Germline V gene data show CDR1 as SGHTA and CDR2 as FQGNSA. The chain's CDR3 is CASSPRYNEKLFF. CDR3 coding DNA: TGTGCCAGCAGCCCGAGATATAATGAAAAACTGTTTTTT.

This clonotype was counted at least ten times. This chain uses TRBV4-1 with TRBJ1-2, with TRBD1 matching 7 bases. V lost 0 bases, J lost 4 bases, and 5 bases stayed unmatched. CDR1 and CDR2 (germline): MGHRA, YSYEKL. CDR3 length: 15 amino acids. DNA of the CDR3: TGCGCCAGCAGCCAAGAAACAGGGGCGGCCTATGGCTACACCTTC. This sequence encodes CASSQETGAAYGYTF.

This clonotype was recorded many times. This chain connects TRBV7-2 to TRBJ2-3, with TRBD2 matching over 8 bases. Unmatched junction bases numbered 15, after V lost 5 bases and J lost 5 bases. Germline V gene data show CDR1 as SGHTA and CDR2 as FQGNSA. The CDR3 sequence is 17 residues long. Here the CDR3 reads CASSPNPSGGSGDTQYF. The CDR3 region has the DNA TGTGCCAGCAGCCCCAACCCCAGCGGGGGTTCTGGAGATACGCAGTATTTT.

The rearrangement joins TRBV3-1 to TRBJ2-1, with 8 bases fitting TRBD1. The CDR3 is made up of 13 amino acids. Looked up from germline, CDR1 is LGHDT and CDR2 is YNNKEL (reference sequence). V lost 4 bases, J lost 8 bases, and 4 bases stayed unmatched. CDR3 sequence reads: CASSRSGGDEQFF. Here the CDR3 DNA reads TGTGCCAGCAGCCGGTCAGGGGGCGATGAGCAGTTCTTC.

There are a few counts of this clonotype. The chain carries TRBV28 and TRBJ1-2; D may be TRBD1 (6 bases). Per germline, CDR1 MDHEN and CDR2 SYDVKM. V dropped 7 bases and J dropped 4 bases, with 16 bases sitting between them. CDR3 length: 14 amino acids. The CDR3 sequence is CASKREGTSYGYTF. The CDR3, as DNA: TGTGCCAGCAAGAGAGAAGGGACAAGCTATGGCTACACCTTC.

Concerning this clonotype: A junction end diverges from the germline sequence, so it may reflect a read error. The genes are TRBV7-9 and TRBJ2-1; D is possibly TRBD2 (6 bases). The germline V gene encodes CDR1 SEHNR and CDR2 FQNEAQ (reference sequence). The CDR3 sequence is 11 residues long. The CDR3 DNA reads TGTGCCAGCAGCTTAGGACTAGTTCCGGTCTTC. Residues: CASSLGLVPVF.

V and J are TRBV7-8 and TRBJ2-3; 16 nucleotides align to TRBD2. Germline V gene lookup returns CDR1 SGHVS and CDR2 FQNEAQ. After removal of 5 bases from V and 4 bases from J, the junction contained 15 bases not matched to a gene. The CDR3 is 20 amino acids. As DNA, the CDR3 is TGTGCCAGCAGCCTGGGACTAGCGGGGGGGTCTCGTCTACCCCCAGATACGCAGTATTTT. Translating it yields CASSLGLAGGSRLPPDTQYF.

CDR3 loop: CASSFGAGVNQPQHF. CDR3 DNA: TGTGCCAGTAGTTTCGGGGCAGGAGTCAATCAGCCCCAGCATTTT. The chain employs TRBV19 and TRBJ1-5; D perhaps matches TRBD1 (5 bases). Germline V lookup: CDR1 LNHDA, CDR2 SQIVND (reference sequence). V lost 5 bases and J 3 bases, leaving 14 bases between the germline ends. This CDR3 spans 15 amino acids.